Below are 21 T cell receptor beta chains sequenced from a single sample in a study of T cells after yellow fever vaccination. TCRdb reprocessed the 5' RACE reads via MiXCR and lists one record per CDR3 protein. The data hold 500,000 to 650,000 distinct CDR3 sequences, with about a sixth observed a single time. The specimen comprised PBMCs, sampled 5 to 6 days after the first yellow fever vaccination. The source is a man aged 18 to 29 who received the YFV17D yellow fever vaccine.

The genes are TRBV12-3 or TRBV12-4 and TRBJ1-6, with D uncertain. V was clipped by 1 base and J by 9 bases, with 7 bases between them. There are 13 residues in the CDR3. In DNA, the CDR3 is TGTGCCAGCAGTTTAGTACGGCTTTCACCCCTCCACTTT. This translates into CASSLVRLSPLHF.

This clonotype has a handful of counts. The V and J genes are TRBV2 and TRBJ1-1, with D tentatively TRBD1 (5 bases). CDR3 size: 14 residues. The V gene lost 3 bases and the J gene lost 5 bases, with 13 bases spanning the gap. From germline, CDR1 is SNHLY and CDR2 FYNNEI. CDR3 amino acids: CASSDSGRKTEAFF. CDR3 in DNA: TGTGCCAGCAGTGACTCAGGGCGGAAGACTGAAGCTTTCTTT.

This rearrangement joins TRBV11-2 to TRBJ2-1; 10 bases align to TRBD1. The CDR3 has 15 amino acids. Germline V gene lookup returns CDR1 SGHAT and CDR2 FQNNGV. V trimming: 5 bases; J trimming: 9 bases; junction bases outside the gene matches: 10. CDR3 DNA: TGTGCCAGCAGCACACCGGGACAGGGGTGGGGTGAGCAGTTCTTC. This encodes CASSTPGQGWGEQFF.

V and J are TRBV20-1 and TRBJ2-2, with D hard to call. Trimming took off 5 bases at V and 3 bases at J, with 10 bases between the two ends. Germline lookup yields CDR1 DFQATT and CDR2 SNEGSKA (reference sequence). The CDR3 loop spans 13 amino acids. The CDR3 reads CSAPEPYTGELFF. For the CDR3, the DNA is TGCAGTGCTCCCGAGCCGTACACCGGGGAGCTGTTTTTT.

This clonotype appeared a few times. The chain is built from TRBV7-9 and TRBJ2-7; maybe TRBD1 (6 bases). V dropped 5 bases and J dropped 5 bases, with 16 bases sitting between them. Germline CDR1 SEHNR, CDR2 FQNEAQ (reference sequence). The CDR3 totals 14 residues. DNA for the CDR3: TGTGCCAGCAGCCCATGGGACATCCCCGACGAGCAGTACTTC. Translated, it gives CASSPWDIPDEQYF.

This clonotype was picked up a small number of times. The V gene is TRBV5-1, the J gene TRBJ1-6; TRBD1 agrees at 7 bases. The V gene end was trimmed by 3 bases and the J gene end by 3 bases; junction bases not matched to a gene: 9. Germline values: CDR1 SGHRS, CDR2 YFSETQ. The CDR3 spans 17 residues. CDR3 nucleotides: TGCGCCAGCAGCTCACGGGACAGCAGTCTCTATAATTCACCCCTCCACTTT. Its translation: CASSSRDSSLYNSPLHF.

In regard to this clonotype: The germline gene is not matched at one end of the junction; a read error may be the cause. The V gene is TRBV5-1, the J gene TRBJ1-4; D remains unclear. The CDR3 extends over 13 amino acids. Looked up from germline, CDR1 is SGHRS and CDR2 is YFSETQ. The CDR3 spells CASSLLTPEILFF. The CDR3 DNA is TGCGCCAGCAGCTTGTTAACACCAGAAATACTGTTTTTT.

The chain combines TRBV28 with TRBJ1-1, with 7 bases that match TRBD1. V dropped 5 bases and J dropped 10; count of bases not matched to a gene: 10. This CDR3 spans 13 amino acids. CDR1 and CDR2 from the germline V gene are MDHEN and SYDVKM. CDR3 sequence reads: CASSPTGDIRAFF. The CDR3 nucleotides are TGTGCCAGCAGTCCAACAGGGGATATTAGAGCTTTCTTT.

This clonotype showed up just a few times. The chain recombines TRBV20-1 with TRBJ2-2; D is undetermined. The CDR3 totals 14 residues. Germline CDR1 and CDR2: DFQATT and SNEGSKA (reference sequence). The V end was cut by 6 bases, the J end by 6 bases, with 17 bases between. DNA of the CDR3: TGCAGTGCCCCAAATAGAAAGTCAGCCGGGGAGCTGTTTTTT. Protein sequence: CSAPNRKSAGELFF.

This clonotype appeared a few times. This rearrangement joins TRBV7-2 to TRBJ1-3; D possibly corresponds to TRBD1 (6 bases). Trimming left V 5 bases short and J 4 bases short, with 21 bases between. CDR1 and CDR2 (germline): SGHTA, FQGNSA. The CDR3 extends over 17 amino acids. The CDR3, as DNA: TGTGCCAGCAGCATTTTTTGGACAGCCGGGAGGGGAAACACCATATATTTT. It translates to CASSIFWTAGRGNTIYF.

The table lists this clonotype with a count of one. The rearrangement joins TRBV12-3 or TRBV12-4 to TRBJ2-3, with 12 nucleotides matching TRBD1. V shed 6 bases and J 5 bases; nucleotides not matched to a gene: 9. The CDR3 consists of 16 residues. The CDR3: CASRLWGQGAGDTQYF. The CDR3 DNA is TGTGCCAGCAGACTTTGGGGACAGGGGGCGGGAGATACGCAGTATTTT.

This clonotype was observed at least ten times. As DNA, the CDR3 is TGTGCCAGTCTCGGACAGGGCCGAGGTAATCAGCCCCAGCATTTT. Amino acid sequence: CASLGQGRGNQPQHF. The V and J genes are TRBV6-2 or TRBV6-3 and TRBJ1-5; 8 bases fit TRBD1. This CDR3 contains 15 residues. Germline V gene data show CDR1 as MNHEY and CDR2 as SVGEGT. J lost 4 bases, V lost 9 bases, and 11 bases had no gene match.

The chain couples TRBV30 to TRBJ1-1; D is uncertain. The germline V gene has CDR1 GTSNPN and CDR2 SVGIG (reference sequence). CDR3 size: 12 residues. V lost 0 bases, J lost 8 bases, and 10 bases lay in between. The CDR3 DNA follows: TGTGCCTGGAGTGTATCAGGTTCAGAAGCTTTCTTT. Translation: CAWSVSGSEAFF.

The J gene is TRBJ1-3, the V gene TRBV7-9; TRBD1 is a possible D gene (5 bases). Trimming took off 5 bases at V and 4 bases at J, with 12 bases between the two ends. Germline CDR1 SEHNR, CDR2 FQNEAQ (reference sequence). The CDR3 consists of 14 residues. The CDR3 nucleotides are TGTGCCAGCAGCGCTCAGGGAGGCGGAAACACCATATATTTT. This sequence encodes CASSAQGGGNTIYF.

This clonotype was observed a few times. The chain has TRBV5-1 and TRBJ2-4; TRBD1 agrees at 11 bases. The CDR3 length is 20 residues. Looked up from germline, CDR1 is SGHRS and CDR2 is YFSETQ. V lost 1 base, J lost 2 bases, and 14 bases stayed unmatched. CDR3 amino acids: CASSLLPRTGGPLPKNIQYF. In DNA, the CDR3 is TGCGCCAGCAGCTTGCTCCCAAGGACAGGGGGCCCCTTGCCCAAAAACATTCAGTACTTC.

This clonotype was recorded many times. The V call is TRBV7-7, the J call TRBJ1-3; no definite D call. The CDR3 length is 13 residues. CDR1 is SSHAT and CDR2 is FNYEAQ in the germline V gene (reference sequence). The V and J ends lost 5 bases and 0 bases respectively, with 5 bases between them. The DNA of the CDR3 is TGTGCCAGCAGCCCTTCCTCTGGAAACACCATATATTTT. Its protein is CASSPSSGNTIYF.

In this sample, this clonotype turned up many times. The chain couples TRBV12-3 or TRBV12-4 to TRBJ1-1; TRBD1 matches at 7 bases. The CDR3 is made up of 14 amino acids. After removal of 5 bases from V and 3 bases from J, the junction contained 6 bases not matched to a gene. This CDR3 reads CASSRQGGDTEAFF. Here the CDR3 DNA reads TGTGCCAGCAGTCGACAGGGAGGGGACACTGAAGCTTTCTTT.

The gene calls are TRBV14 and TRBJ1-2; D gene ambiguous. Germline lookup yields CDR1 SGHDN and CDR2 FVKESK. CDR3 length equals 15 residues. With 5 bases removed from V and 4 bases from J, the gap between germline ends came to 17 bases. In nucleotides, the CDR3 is TGTGCCAGCAGCTCCTCCGGACGGAGGACCTATGGCTACACCTTC. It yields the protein CASSSSGRRTYGYTF.

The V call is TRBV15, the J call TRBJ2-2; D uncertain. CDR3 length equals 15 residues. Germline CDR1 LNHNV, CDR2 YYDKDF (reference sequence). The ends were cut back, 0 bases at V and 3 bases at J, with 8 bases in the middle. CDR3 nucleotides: TGTGCCACCAGCAGAGATTTAGGGCACACCGGGGAGCTGTTTTTT. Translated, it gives CATSRDLGHTGELFF. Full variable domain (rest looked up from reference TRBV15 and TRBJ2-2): DAMVIQNPRYQVTQFGKPVTLSCSQTLNHNVMYWYQQKSSQAPKLLFHYYDKDFNNEADTPDNFQSRRPNTSFCFLDIRSPGLGDTAMYLCATSRDLGHTGELFFGEGSRLTVL.

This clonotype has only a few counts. The CDR3 reads CSARTDAGGLSGGYTF. DNA for the CDR3: TGCAGCGCTCGAACGGATGCAGGGGGCTTAAGTGGTGGCTACACCTTC. This chain connects TRBV29-1 to TRBJ1-2, with 8 bases aligning to TRBD1. Trimming at V came to 7 bases and at J to 7 bases, leaving 20 bases not matched to a gene. The CDR3 covers 16 residues. Germline assignment: CDR1 SQVTM and CDR2 ANQGSEA. The complete variable domain, with remaining parts taken from reference TRBV29-1 and TRBJ1-2, reads SAVISQKPSRDICQRGTSLTIQCQVDSQVTMMFWYRQQPGQSLTLIATANQGSEATYESGFVIDKFPISRPNLTFSTLTVSNMSPEDSSIYLCSARTDAGGLSGGYTFGSGTRLTVV.

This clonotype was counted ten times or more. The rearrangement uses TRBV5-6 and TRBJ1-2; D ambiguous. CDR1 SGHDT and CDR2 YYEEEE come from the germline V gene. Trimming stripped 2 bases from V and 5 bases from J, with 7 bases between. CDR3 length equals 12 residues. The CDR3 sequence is CASSLTVYGYTF. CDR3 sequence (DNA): TGTGCCAGCAGCTTAACCGTATATGGCTACACCTTC.